The 30 T cell receptor beta chains below were found in one sample sequenced in a study of blood T cell repertoires in COVID-19. Sequencing was performed with immunoSEQ multiplex PCR; in TCRdb, only in-frame clones are kept and a portion is missing. The table shows over 200,000 clones, with roughly 87% occurring only once. Sequencing was carried out using peripheral blood. These receptors all stem from a man aged 40-50 years with active or convalescent COVID-19.

J is TRBJ1-1 and V is TRBV19; a weak D match, TRBD1 (6 bases). V lost 5 bases and J lost 5, with 15 bases in between. This CDR3 spans 14 amino acids. Germline CDR1 LNHDA, CDR2 SQIVND (reference sequence). DNA of the CDR3: TGTGCCAGTAGTTTCACAGGGTTTACGACTGAAGCTTTCTTT. Amino acids: CASSFTGFTTEAFF.

The chain has TRBV7-9 and TRBJ1-2, with 8 nucleotides matching TRBD1. The CDR3 length is 13 residues. Germline V gene sequence: CDR1 SEHNR, CDR2 FQNEAQ (reference sequence). Losses at the gene ends were 5 bases for V and 2 bases for J; bases not matched to a gene: 1. Written as DNA, the CDR3 is TGTGCCAGCAGCCGGACAGGGAACTATGGCTACACCTTC. Translation gives CASSRTGNYGYTF.

The V and J genes are TRBV18 and TRBJ2-7; a possible D gene is TRBD1 (6 bases). The V gene's germline CDR1 is KGHSH and CDR2 LQKENI. This CDR3 is 16 amino acids long. Trimming took off 4 bases at V and 2 bases at J, with 18 bases between the two ends. CDR3 sequence: CASSLTPTGLAYEQYF. The DNA of the CDR3 is TGTGCCAGCTCACTTACCCCGACAGGACTTGCCTACGAGCAGTACTTC.

The rearrangement joins TRBV25-1 to TRBJ2-1; the match to TRBD1 covers 9 bases. The CDR3 loop spans 12 amino acids. Germline V gene data show CDR1 as MGHDK and CDR2 as SYGVNS. V dropped 8 bases and J dropped 9; count of bases not matched to a gene: 5. CDR3 nucleotides: TGTGCCAGCTCCACAGGGGGCAGTGAGCAGTTCTTC. Encoded protein: CASSTGGSEQFF.

This clone was observed a single time. The rearrangement uses TRBV15 and TRBJ1-5, with TRBD1 identical over 8 bases. The trim removed 3 bases at V and 4 bases at J, leaving 8 bases unmatched. The CDR3 is 16 amino acids. Per germline, CDR1 LNHNV and CDR2 YYDKDF (reference sequence). The CDR3 DNA reads TGTGCCACCAGCAGGACGGGACAGGCCAAGAATCAGCCCCAGCATTTT. Its protein product is CATSRTGQAKNQPQHF.

The CDR3 loop reads CASSPRLAGDEQYF. In DNA form, the CDR3 reads TGTGCCAGCAGCCCTAGACTAGCGGGAGACGAGCAGTACTTC. The chain employs TRBV11-3 and TRBJ2-7; 12 nucleotides align to TRBD2. With 5 bases clipped from V and 5 bases from J, the junction kept 4 bases outside the gene matches. The CDR3 runs to 14 residues. Germline V gene data show CDR1 as SGHNT and CDR2 as YENEEA.

The chain carries TRBV9 and TRBJ1-2; 9 bases align to TRBD1. The CDR3 runs to 17 residues. In germline, CDR1 is SGDLS, CDR2 YYNGEE. V dropped 0 bases and J dropped 3; count of bases not matched to a gene: 9. The CDR3 reads CASSVARGQGMDYGYTF. In DNA form, the CDR3 reads TGTGCCAGCAGCGTAGCGCGAGGACAGGGGATGGACTATGGCTACACCTTC.

The chain combines TRBV27 with TRBJ2-7, with 7 bases identical to TRBD1. The germline V gene encodes CDR1 MNHEY and CDR2 SMNVEV (reference sequence). The CDR3 has 15 amino acids. V shed 2 bases, J shed 3 bases, and the junction held 7 bases outside the gene matches. In DNA, the CDR3 is TGTGCCAGCAGTTTAGAAACAGGGGCAGTCTACGAGCAGTACTTC. It specifies CASSLETGAVYEQYF.

This clone was recorded only once. The chain combines TRBV3-1 (or the pseudogene TRBV3-2) with TRBJ1-3, with D maybe TRBD1 (5 bases). The ends were cut back, 0 bases at V and 0 bases at J, with 9 bases in the middle. CDR1 is LGHDT, CDR2 YNNKEL, per germline (reference sequence). CDR3 length equals 16 residues. The CDR3 DNA reads as TGTGCCAGCAGCCAAGATCCGGGGGACTCTGGAAACACCATATATTTT. Translating it yields CASSQDPGDSGNTIYF.

The chain employs TRBV18 and TRBJ2-7; TRBD1 agrees at 7 bases. From germline, CDR1 is KGHSH and CDR2 LQKENI. The CDR3 consists of 17 residues. The junction had 9 bases not matched to a gene; V was cut back by 1 base and J by 0 bases. The CDR3 DNA follows: TGTGCCAGCTCACCACGGATCCCGGCAGGGGGCTCCTACGAGCAGTACTTC. Translation: CASSPRIPAGGSYEQYF.

The CDR3, as DNA: TGTGCCAGCAGTAGGGACAGGGGACCCCAAGAGACCCAGTACTTC. Residues: CASSRDRGPQETQYF. The chain has TRBV5-6 and TRBJ2-5, with 10 bases that match TRBD1. There are 15 residues in the CDR3. From germline, CDR1 is SGHDT and CDR2 YYEEEE. J lost 1 base, V lost 5 bases, and 5 bases had no gene match.

This rearrangement joins TRBV30 to TRBJ2-7; 8 bases align to TRBD2. Germline CDR1 reads GTSNPN; CDR2 reads SVGIG (reference sequence). The length of the CDR3 is 13 residues. The ends lost 4 bases at V and 3 bases at J; junction bases unmatched: 5. In DNA form, the CDR3 reads TGTGCCTGGATCGTACGGGGGGGCTACGAGCAGTACTTC. Translation: CAWIVRGGYEQYF.

This clone was seen a single time. The gene calls are TRBV6-1 and TRBJ1-1; D possibly corresponds to TRBD1 (6 bases). Germline CDR1 reads MNHNS; CDR2 reads SASEGT. The V and J ends lost 4 bases and 4 bases respectively, with 19 bases between them. CDR3 size: 16 residues. The CDR3 spells CASSGPQGTKGTEAFF. DNA of the CDR3: TGTGCCAGCAGTGGACCACAGGGAACGAAGGGCACTGAAGCTTTCTTT.

V gene TRBV5-1 combines with J gene TRBJ1-3, with a possible D match to TRBD1 (5 bases). Per the germline V gene, CDR1 is SGHRS and CDR2 is YFSETQ. This CDR3 is 17 amino acids long. The ends were cut back, 0 bases at V and 4 bases at J, with 17 bases in the middle. CDR3 in amino acids: CASSLGGGITSGNTIYF. As DNA, the CDR3 is TGCGCCAGCAGCTTGGGGGGCGGAATAACCTCAGGAAACACCATATATTTT.

This sequence joins TRBV7-9 and TRBJ2-1; no clear D. Trimming took 7 bases from V and 0 from J, leaving 7 bases between them. The CDR3 consists of 13 residues. Germline V gives CDR1 SEHNR, CDR2 FQNEAQ (reference sequence). DNA of the CDR3: TGTGCCAGCACCCCGAGCTCCTACAATGAGCAGTTCTTC. Translating gives CASTPSSYNEQFF.

The CDR3 DNA reads as TGTGCCAGCAGTTTATCTACCGGGTTCACTGAAGCTTTCTTT. Its protein is CASSLSTGFTEAFF. The rearrangement joins TRBV27 to TRBJ1-1; D gene uncertain. The V gene lost 0 bases and the J gene lost 4 bases, with 9 bases spanning the gap. Germline V gives CDR1 MNHEY, CDR2 SMNVEV (reference sequence). The CDR3 length is 14 residues.

The chain is built from TRBV28 and TRBJ2-2, with 7 positions matching TRBD1. The CDR3 covers 14 residues. The germline V gene has CDR1 MDHEN and CDR2 SYDVKM. V lost 6 bases to trimming and J lost 4 bases; unmatched junction nucleotides: 5. CDR3 sequence (DNA): TGTGCCAGCAGGAGGGGGCGCACCACCGGGGAGCTGTTTTTT. Translating gives CASRRGRTTGELFF.

This sequence joins TRBV28 and TRBJ1-2, with 7 bases fitting TRBD1. Germline V CDR1 and CDR2: MDHEN, SYDVKM. V was pared by 2 bases and J by 3 bases, with 3 bases of the junction left unmatched. The CDR3 runs to 14 residues. DNA of the CDR3: TGTGCCAGCAGTTTACGACAGGGTGACTATGGCTACACCTTC. Translating it yields CASSLRQGDYGYTF.

This clone has a handful of counts. This chain links TRBV5-1 with TRBJ1-1; the D is unclear. V lost 3 bases to trimming and J lost 5 bases, with 20 bases between them. The germline CDR1 and CDR2 sequences are SGHRS and YFSETQ. This CDR3 has 16 amino acids. The CDR3 DNA is TGCGCCAGCAGCTCTACTGTGGAGGGATGGGAAACTGAAGCTTTCTTT. It specifies CASSSTVEGWETEAFF. Full variable domain (outside the CDR3, taken from reference TRBV5-1 and TRBJ1-1): KAGVTQTPRYLIKTRGQQVTLSCSPISGHRSVSWYQQTPGQGLQFLFEYFSETQRNKGNFPGRFSGRQFSNSRSEMNVSTLELGDSALYLCASSSTVEGWETEAFFGQGTRLTVV.

This clone was seen a few times. The chain combines TRBV5-1 with TRBJ1-2; tentative D call: TRBD1 (6 bases). CDR3 size: 14 residues. Germline-derived CDR1 and CDR2 are SGHRS and YFSETQ. V lost 6 bases and J lost 2, with 14 bases in between. The CDR3 sequence is CASTAPGQNYGYTF. The DNA for the CDR3 is TGCGCCAGCACAGCCCCGGGACAAAACTATGGCTACACCTTC.

The chain uses TRBV19 and TRBJ1-4; 7 bases agree with TRBD1. CDR3 size: 14 residues. Unmatched junction bases numbered 6, after V lost 3 bases and J lost 8 bases. The germline V gene has CDR1 LNHDA and CDR2 SQIVND (reference sequence). The CDR3 nucleotides read TGTGCCAGTAGTATGTTGGCAGGGGGAGAAAAACTGTTTTTT. This translates into CASSMLAGGEKLFF.

This clone was observed a single time. CDR3 DNA: TGCGCCAGCAGTGAGCTAACGACTACCTCCCAGTACTTC. Translating gives CASSELTTTSQYF. This chain connects TRBV10-2 to TRBJ2-5; possible D gene TRBD2, 5 bases. The CDR3 loop spans 13 amino acids. V was trimmed by 2 bases and J by 9 bases, leaving 13 bases between them. Germline-derived CDR1 and CDR2 are WSHSY and SAAADI.

The rearrangement uses TRBV7-9 and TRBJ2-2; the match to TRBD1 covers 11 bases. J was trimmed by 7 bases and V by 3 bases; bases with no gene match: 10. The CDR3 consists of 17 residues. Germline CDR1 and CDR2: SEHNR and FQNEAQ (reference sequence). CDR3 loop: CASSLDRGQVINGELFF. CDR3 coding DNA: TGTGCCAGCAGCTTGGACAGGGGGCAAGTTATCAACGGGGAGCTGTTTTTT.

Regarding this clone: The junction departs from the called germline gene at one end, perhaps through a read error. Here the CDR3 DNA reads TGTGCCAGTACCCCCTTAACAGGGGCTTGGTTTGAAACTTTCTTT. Encoded protein: CASTPLTGAWFETFF. This chain joins TRBV19 and TRBJ1-1, with TRBD1 matching over 7 bases. This CDR3 comprises 15 residues. Germline V gives CDR1 LNHDA, CDR2 SQIVND (reference sequence). The entire variable domain, with the rest obtained from reference TRBV19 and TRBJ1-1, is as follows: DGGITQSPKYLFRKEGQNVTLSCEQNLNHDAMYWYRQDPGQGLRLIYYSQIVNDFQKGDIAEGYSVSREKKESFPLTVTSAQKNPTAFYLCASTPLTGAWFETFFGQGTRLTVV.

The chain joins TRBV3-1 (or the pseudogene TRBV3-2) to TRBJ1-6; possible D gene TRBD1, 6 bases. This CDR3 is built from 13 residues. Trimming stripped 3 bases from V and 7 bases from J, with 7 bases between. Germline V gene lookup returns CDR1 LGHDT and CDR2 YNNKEL (reference sequence). The CDR3 region is CASSQGANSPLHF. As DNA, the CDR3 is TGTGCCAGCAGCCAGGGGGCCAATTCACCCCTCCACTTT.

The genes are TRBV5-4 and TRBJ1-1, with D hard to call. Trimming stripped 7 bases from V and 2 bases from J, with 6 bases between. The CDR3 loop spans 11 amino acids. Looked up from germline, CDR1 is SGHNT and CDR2 is YYREEE (reference sequence). The CDR3 reads CASRGNTEAFF. For the CDR3, the DNA is TGTGCCAGCCGGGGAAACACTGAAGCTTTCTTT.

This chain uses TRBV28 with TRBJ1-2, with D possibly TRBD1 on 6 matching bases. Germline assignment: CDR1 MDHEN and CDR2 SYDVKM. The CDR3 sequence is 14 residues long. Trimming took 4 bases from V and 7 from J, leaving 16 bases between them. The CDR3 DNA follows: TGTGCCAGCAGTTCGGACAGAAATTTAATTGGCTACACCTTC. Translating it yields CASSSDRNLIGYTF.

The chain employs TRBV28 and TRBJ1-5, with unresolved D. Trimming left V 8 bases short and J 7 bases short, with 18 bases between. This CDR3 has 14 residues. In germline, CDR1 is MDHEN, CDR2 SYDVKM. The CDR3 protein is CASAQVIGIQPQHF. The CDR3 DNA sequence: TGTGCCAGCGCCCAGGTGATAGGAATACAGCCCCAGCATTTT.

The CDR3 DNA reads TGTGCCATCCTCCGGGACAGAAATCAGCCCCAGCATTTT. Its translation: CAILRDRNQPQHF. The chain is built from TRBV28 and TRBJ1-5, with 7 bases fitting TRBD1. The V segment lost 10 bases and the J segment 4 bases; nucleotides outside the gene matches: 7. Germline loops: CDR1 MDHEN, CDR2 SYDVKM. The CDR3 runs 13 residues.

This CDR3 reads CASSSTGVEQYF. Written as DNA, the CDR3 is TGTGCCAGCTCAAGTACAGGGGTCGAGCAGTACTTC. The chain is built from TRBV18 and TRBJ2-7, with 7 bases lining up with TRBD1. The germline gives CDR1 KGHSH, CDR2 LQKENI. The V and J ends lost 5 bases and 6 bases, in that order; junction bases with no gene match: 4. CDR3 size: 12 residues.